Given below is one T cell receptor (beta chain) in context. This entry is derived from a study of T cell changes during pregnancy in multiple sclerosis. Generated by immunoSEQ multiplex PCR, the TCRdb table keeps only in-frame clones and is missing some. The repertoire holds about 50,000 clones, with about nine tenths as singletons. V lost 1 base, J lost 4 bases, and 1 base stayed unmatched. The CDR3 length is 14 residues. Germline values: CDR1 SGHTA, CDR2 FQGNSA. The sample here was CD4+ T cells from peripheral blood mononuclear cells, taken in the second trimester of pregnancy. The TCR comes from a female donor with multiple sclerosis, enrolled in a pregnancy study. This chain uses TRBV7-2 with TRBJ1-5; the match to TRBD1 covers 7 bases. CDR3 region: CASSLGDRNQPQHF. The CDR3 nucleotides read TGTGCCAGCAGCTTAGGGGACAGAAATCAGCCCCAGCATTTT.